This TCR beta chain was identified during a study of beta chain features in type 1 diabetes. Study-wide findings and caveats: PCR might preferentially amplify shorter templates, equally in patients and controls. Naive, central memory and Treg TCRB repertoires appeared more alike in patients than in healthy donors.

A CD45RO/CCR7/CD25/CD127/CD95/CD27 panel sorted naive, central memory, regulatory and stem cell-like memory CD4+ cells. Expressed TCRB transcripts were sequenced after all isolated RNA was converted to cDNA. Profiled with immunoSEQ multiplex PCR; TCRdb holds only in-frame clones, not every one. The table has 300,000 to 350,000 clones, less than 9.5% seen once. This CDR3 region has 13 residues. Trimming took 5 bases from V and 5 from J, leaving 12 bases between them. Per the germline V gene, CDR1 is SGHVS and CDR2 is FQNEAQ. On this clone: The antigen remains undetermined.

The chain joins TRBV7-8 to TRBJ2-5; D gene uncertain. Sequenced sample: central memory CD4+ T cells from blood. The receptor's source is a woman between 18 and 30 years old in good health. The CDR3 region is CASSNIVGETQYF. CDR3 DNA: TGTGCCAGCAGCAACATTGTCGGGGAGACCCAGTACTTC.